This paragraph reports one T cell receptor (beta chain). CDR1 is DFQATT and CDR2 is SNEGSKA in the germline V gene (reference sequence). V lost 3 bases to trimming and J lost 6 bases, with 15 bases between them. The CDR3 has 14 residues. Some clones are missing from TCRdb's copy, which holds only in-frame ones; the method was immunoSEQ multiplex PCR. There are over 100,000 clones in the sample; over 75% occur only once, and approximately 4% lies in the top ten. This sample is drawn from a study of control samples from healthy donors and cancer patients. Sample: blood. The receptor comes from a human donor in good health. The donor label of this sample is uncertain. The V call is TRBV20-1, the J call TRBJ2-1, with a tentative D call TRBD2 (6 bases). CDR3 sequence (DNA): TGCAGTGCTAGTATCGGGACTTTGGGCAATGAGCAGTTCTTC. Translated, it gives CSASIGTLGNEQFF.